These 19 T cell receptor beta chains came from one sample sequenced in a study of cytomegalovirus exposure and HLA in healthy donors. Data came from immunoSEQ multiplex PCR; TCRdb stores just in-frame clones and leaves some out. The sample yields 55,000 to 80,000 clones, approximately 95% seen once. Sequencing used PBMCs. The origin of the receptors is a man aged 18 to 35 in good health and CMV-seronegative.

The CDR3 DNA follows: TGTGCCAGCGGAGGACTAGCGGAGCAAGAGACCCAGTACTTC. Protein: CASGGLAEQETQYF. This chain links TRBV19 with TRBJ2-5; 10 bases fit TRBD2. The CDR3 loop spans 14 amino acids. V was pared by 9 bases and J by 2 bases, with 6 bases of the junction left unmatched. Germline V lookup: CDR1 LNHDA, CDR2 SQIVND (reference sequence).

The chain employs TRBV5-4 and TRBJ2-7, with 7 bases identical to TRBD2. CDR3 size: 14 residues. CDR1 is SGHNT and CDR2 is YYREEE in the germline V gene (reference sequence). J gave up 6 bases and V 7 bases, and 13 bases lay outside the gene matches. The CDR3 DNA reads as TGTGCCAGCTCCACGGGAGGCTCCGAGGGCGAGCAGTACTTC. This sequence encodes CASSTGGSEGEQYF.

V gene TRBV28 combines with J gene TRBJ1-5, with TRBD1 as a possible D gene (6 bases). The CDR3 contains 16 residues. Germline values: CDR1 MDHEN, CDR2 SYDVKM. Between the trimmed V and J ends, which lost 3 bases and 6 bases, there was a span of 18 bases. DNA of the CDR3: TGTGCCAGCAGTTTTTCCCCAGGGGACCAGCCTCAGCCCCAGCATTTT. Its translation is CASSFSPGDQPQPQHF.

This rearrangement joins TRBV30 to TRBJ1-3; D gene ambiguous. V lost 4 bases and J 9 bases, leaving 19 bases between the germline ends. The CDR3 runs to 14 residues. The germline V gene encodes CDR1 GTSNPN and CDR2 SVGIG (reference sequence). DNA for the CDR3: TGTGCCTGGAACAAAGCGGCTGTGGAGGGCACCATATATTTT. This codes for CAWNKAAVEGTIYF.

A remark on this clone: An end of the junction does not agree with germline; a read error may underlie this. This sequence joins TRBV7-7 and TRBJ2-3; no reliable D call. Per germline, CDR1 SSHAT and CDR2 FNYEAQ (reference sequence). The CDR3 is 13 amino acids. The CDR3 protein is CASSLRLTDTQYF. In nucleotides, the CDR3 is TGTGCTAGCAGCTTACGGTTGACAGATACGCAGTATTTT.

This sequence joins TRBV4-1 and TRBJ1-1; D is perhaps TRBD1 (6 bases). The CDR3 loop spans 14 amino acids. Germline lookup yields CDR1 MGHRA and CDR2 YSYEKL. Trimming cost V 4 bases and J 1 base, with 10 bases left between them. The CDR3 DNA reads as TGCGCCAGCAGCCGCGTACAGGGGAACACTGAAGCTTTCTTT. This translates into CASSRVQGNTEAFF.

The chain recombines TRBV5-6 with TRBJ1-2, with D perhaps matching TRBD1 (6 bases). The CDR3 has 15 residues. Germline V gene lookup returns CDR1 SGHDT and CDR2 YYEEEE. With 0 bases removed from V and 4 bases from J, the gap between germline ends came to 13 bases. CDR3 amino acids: CASSLDVTGAYGYTF. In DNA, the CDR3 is TGTGCCAGCAGCTTGGACGTGACAGGAGCCTATGGCTACACCTTC.

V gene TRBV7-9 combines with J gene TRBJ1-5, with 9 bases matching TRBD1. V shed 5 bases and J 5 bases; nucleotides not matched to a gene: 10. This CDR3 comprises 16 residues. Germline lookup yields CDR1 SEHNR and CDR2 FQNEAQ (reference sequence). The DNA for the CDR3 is TGTGCCAGCAGCCCCGGGACAGGGTGGGCCGATCAGCCCCAGCATTTT. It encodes CASSPGTGWADQPQHF.

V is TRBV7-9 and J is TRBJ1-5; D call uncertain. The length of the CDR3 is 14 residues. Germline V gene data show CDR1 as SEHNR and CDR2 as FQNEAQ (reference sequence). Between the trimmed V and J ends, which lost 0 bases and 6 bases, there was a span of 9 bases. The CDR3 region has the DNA TGTGCCAGCAGCTTAGCGGGCCCATCTCAGCCCCAGCATTTT. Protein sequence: CASSLAGPSQPQHF. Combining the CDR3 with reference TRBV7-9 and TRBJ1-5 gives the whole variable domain DTGVSQNPRHKITKRGQNVTFRCDPISEHNRLYWYRQTLGQGPEFLTYFQNEAQLEKSRLLSDRFSAERPKGSFSTLEIQRTEQGDSAMYLCASSLAGPSQPQHFGDGTRLSIL.

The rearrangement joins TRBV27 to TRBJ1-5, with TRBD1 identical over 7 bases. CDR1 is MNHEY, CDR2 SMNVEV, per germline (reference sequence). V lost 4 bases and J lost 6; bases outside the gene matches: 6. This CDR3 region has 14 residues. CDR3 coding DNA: TGTGCCAGCAGTTCTTTAGGGGGCTCTCAGCCCCAGCATTTT. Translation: CASSSLGGSQPQHF.

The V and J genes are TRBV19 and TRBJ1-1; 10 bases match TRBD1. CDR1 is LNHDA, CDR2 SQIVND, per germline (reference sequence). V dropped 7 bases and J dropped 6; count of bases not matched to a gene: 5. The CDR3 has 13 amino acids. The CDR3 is CASKGQGPSEAFF. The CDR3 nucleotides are TGTGCCAGTAAGGGACAGGGGCCGTCTGAAGCTTTCTTT.

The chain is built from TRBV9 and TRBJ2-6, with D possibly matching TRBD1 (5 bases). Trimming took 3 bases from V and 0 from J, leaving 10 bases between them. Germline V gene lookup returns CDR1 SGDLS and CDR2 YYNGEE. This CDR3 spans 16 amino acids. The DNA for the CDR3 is TGTGCCAGCAGCGCCGTACAGGCCTCTGGGGCCAACGTCCTGACTTTC. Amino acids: CASSAVQASGANVLTF.

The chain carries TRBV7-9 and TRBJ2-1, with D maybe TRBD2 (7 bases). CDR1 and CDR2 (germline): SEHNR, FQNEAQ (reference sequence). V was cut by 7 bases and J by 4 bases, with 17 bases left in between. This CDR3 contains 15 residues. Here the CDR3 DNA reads TGTGCCAGCACCCGAGGGGGGGGCGATTACAATGAGCAGTTCTTC. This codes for CASTRGGGDYNEQFF.

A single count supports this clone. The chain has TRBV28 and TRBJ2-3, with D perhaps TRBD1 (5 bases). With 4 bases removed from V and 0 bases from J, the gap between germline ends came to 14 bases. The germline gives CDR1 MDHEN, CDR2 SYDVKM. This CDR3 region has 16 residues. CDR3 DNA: TGTGCCAGCAGTTCCCGGACACCATCTAGCACAGATACGCAGTATTTT. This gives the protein CASSSRTPSSTDTQYF.

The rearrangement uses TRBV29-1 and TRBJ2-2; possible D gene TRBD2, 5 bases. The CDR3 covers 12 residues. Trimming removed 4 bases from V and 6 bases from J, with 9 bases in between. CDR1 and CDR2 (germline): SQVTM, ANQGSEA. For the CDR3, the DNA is TGCAGCGTTGGATCCGGGGCCGGGGAGCTGTTTTTT. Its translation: CSVGSGAGELFF.

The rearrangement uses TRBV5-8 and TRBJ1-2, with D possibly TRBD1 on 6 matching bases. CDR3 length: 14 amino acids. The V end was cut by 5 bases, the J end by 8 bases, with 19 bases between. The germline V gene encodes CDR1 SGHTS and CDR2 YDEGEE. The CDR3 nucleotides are TGTGCCAGCAGTACAGTCCAGGGGCTATTGGGCTACACCTTC. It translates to CASSTVQGLLGYTF.

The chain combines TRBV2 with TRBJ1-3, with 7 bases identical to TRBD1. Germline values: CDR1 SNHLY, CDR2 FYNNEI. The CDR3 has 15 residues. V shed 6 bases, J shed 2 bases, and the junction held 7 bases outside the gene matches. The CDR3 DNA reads TGTGCCAGCAGACGACAGGGCCTCACTGGAAACACCATATATTTT. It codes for CASRRQGLTGNTIYF. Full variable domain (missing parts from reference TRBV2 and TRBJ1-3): EPEVTQTPSHQVTQMGQEVILRCVPISNHLYFYWYRQILGQKVEFLVSFYNNEISEKSEIFDDQFSVERPDGSNFTLKIRSTKLEDSAMYFCASRRQGLTGNTIYFGEGSWLTVV.

CDR3 region: CASVTTGIFNYEQYF. CDR3 DNA: TGTGCCAGCGTGACGACAGGGATATTTAACTACGAGCAGTACTTC. The rearrangement links TRBV6-5 to TRBJ2-7; 7 bases are shared with TRBD1. Per the germline V gene, CDR1 is MNHEY and CDR2 is SVGAGI. V shed 8 bases, J shed 3 bases, and the junction held 13 bases outside the gene matches. CDR3 length: 15 amino acids.

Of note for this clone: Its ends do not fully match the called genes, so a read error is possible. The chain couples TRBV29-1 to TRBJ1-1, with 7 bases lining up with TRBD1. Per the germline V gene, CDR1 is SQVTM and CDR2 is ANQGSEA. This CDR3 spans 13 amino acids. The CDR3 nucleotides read TGCAGCGTGGAAGGGGGCACGAACACTGAAGCTTTCTTT. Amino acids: CSVEGGTNTEAFF.